This entry concerns a single TCR beta chain. The CDR3 runs to 14 residues. Germline values: CDR1 DFQATT, CDR2 SNEGSKA (reference sequence). The V end was cut by 0 bases, the J end by 4 bases, with 10 bases between. This sample is part of a study of regulatory T cells in long-lasting Graves disease. Time point noted: newly diagnosed GD, antithyroid drugs for less than 3 months. PBMCs provided the RNA from which the TCR library was made. TCR beta libraries were built with iRepertoire HTBI primers and Arm-PCR of CDR3 regions. MiXCR was run by TCRdb on the multiplex PCR reads, yielding one entry per CDR3 protein. The sample has about half a million distinct CDR3 sequences, 12% seen once. The data were also submitted as part of a second study, on T cells in Graves' hyperthyroidism and ophthalmopathy.

This TCR was sampled from a woman aged 25 to 39 with Graves disease. This sequence joins TRBV20-1 and TRBJ2-1; tentatively, D is TRBD2 (6 bases). The sample consisted of peripheral blood mononuclear cells (PBMCs), taken at new diagnosis, from a patient treated with antithyroid drugs. CDR3 bases: TGCAGTGCTAGAGATCGGCTAGCGTACAATGAGCAGTTCTTC. Translating it yields CSARDRLAYNEQFF.